The T cell receptor beta chain described here comes from a study of CD8 T cells in ankylosing spondylitis. Overall study results and limits: About 8 highly homologous variants formed a TCR beta motif that appeared characteristic of ankylosing spondylitis blood.

Germline values: CDR1 DFQATT, CDR2 SNEGSKA (reference sequence). The CDR3 consists of 15 residues. J was trimmed by 3 bases and V by 6 bases; bases with no gene match: 7. TCRdb called the 5' RACE reads again in MiXCR, with one record for every CDR3 protein. This table holds 670,000 or so distinct CDR3 sequences, roughly 19% found once. Note on this clonotype: Its antigen is not known.

The specimen sequenced was blood, either unsorted or a sorted T cell fraction (not recorded which). This sequence originates from a male donor with ankylosing spondylitis. J is TRBJ1-6 and V is TRBV20-1, with 8 bases lining up with TRBD1. The CDR3 region has the DNA TGCAGTGCACCGGACAGGGCAAACTATAATTCACCCCTCCACTTT. Protein: CSAPDRANYNSPLHF.